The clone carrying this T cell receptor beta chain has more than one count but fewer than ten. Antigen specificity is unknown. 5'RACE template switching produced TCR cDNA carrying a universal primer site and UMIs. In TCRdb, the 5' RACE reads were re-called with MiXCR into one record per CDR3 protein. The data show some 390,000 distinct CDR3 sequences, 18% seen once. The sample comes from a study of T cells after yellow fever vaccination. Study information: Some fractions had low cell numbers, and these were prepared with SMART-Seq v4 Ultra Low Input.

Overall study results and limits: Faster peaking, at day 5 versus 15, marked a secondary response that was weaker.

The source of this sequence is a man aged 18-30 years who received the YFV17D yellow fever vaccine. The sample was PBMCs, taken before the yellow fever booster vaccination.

This CDR3 reads CASSQGGGRNTEAFF. The CDR3 bases are TGTGCCAGCAGCCAAGGAGGCGGGAGGAACACTGAAGCTTTCTTT. The chain couples TRBV3-1 to TRBJ1-1; no reliable D call. V was trimmed by 1 base and J by 1 base, leaving 10 bases between them. Per the germline V gene, CDR1 is LGHDT and CDR2 is YNNKEL (reference sequence). This CDR3 is built from 15 residues. The full variable domain, with the rest looked up from reference TRBV3-1 and TRBJ1-1, is DTAVSQTPKYLVTQMGNDKSIKCEQNLGHDTMYWYKQDSKKFLKIMFSYNNKELIINETVPNRFSPKSPDKAHLNLHINSLELGDSAVYFCASSQGGGRNTEAFFGQGTRLTVV.